This TCR beta chain was captured in a study of T cells in Graves' hyperthyroidism and ophthalmopathy (dated by TCRdb to about 2019). In the study overall: Peripheral blood was sampled at the time of initial diagnosis, prior to any treatment. TCR V-J signatures able to tell the groups apart were searched for in a discovery cohort of more than 90 patients, of whom over 40 had Graves' ophthalmopathy and roughly 59 had stable Graves' hyperthyroidism. An independent validation cohort of about 19 hyperthyroidism patients and about 16 patients who later progressed to ophthalmopathy tested prospective prediction of ophthalmopathy. The 100 or so discovery patients were divided at random into training and test sets in a 7:3 ratio. In addition, the study compared T-cell repertoires in thyroid tissue and in blood from five to seven Graves' hyperthyroidism patients. After sampling, hyperthyroidism patients received methimazole starting at 30 mg daily, and ophthalmopathy patients received high-dose intravenous methylprednisolone. TCR Vbeta CDR3 sequencing of approximately 140 peripheral blood samples (roughly 43 ophthalmopathy, 75 or so hyperthyroidism and approximately 17 progressor patients) is reported in the paper.

The TCR beta CDR3 regions were amplified from the RNA transcripts. The first round of RT-PCR for the TCR CDR3 was performed with the HTBI primer set and the Qiagen OneStep RT-PCR kit. A second multiplex PCR round built the libraries, followed by size selection and purification. Paired-end sequencing of the libraries was performed with 100 bp reads on an Illumina HiSeq2000. The published analysis was carried out like this. SOAPnuke was used to process the raw data, throwing out any read that contained adapters or uncalled bases, had a mean Phred below 15, or lacked an exact constant-primer or identifier match. High-quality paired reads were merged using COPE v1.2.5, and each unique nucleotide sequence was defined as a clonotype. Clonotypes were aligned to IMGT TRBV, TRBD and TRBJ reference segments using MiTCR v1.1. The analysis included only V-J combinations with a frequency above 0.0001, which together covered 98% to 99.2% of the repertoires. The TCS score was defined as F50 (clonal expansion) divided by E x V (chaos), with BLOSUM62-based TCRdist calculated between CDR3 peptides within each V-J. Welch's t-statistics and random forest reduced approximately 520 V-J features to around 14, which were used in a naive Bayes classifier (R e1071). Using fastp at Q25 and MiXCR, TCRdb reprocessed the public reads and kept productive beta chains. Identical CDR3 protein sequences are pooled into one entry, listed with their most common genes and DNA. These V and J calls are TCRdb output, not the study's own analysis. The table for this sample lists some 500,000 distinct CDR3 sequences; over 13% of them were counted only once. The top ten clonotypes cover around 17% of the sample.

Of note for this clonotype: Its antigen specificity is not known. No qualities accompany the bases; no much larger clone lies one base away.

Broad study findings and their caveats: Most expanded thyroid clonotypes (frequency above 0.001) were also found in blood, which suggests that blood repertoires may mirror thyroid immune responses. In validation, progression to ophthalmopathy was predicted by the model with around 71% sensitivity and around 76% specificity, a median of 6.5 months before onset. No statistical method was used to fix the sample size in advance, and group allocation was not hidden from the investigators. A model built on a 13 V-J signature distinguished ophthalmopathy from stable hyperthyroidism, reaching 87.88% sensitivity and approximately 81% specificity in cross-validation and 80%/75% in testing.

Stable Graves' hyperthyroidism was defined as no progression to ophthalmopathy during 18 months of follow-up. Hyperthyroidism patients were newly diagnosed, had a disease duration of under 2 months, and were aged 18 to 65 years. The study excluded patients with uncontrolled infections, other autoimmune diseases, pregnancy or lactation. Diagnoses were based on clinical symptoms, serum thyroxine and TRAb, thyroid ultrasound and orbital computed tomography. PBMCs were isolated from more than 8 ml of fresh peripheral blood by Ficoll-Paque density gradient centrifugation. Trizol reagent was used to extract total RNA, and RNA quality was then checked on an Agilent 2100 Bioanalyzer. V and J lose 4 bases and 1 base, and a span of 8 bases separates them. CDR1 and CDR2 (SGHRS, YFSETQ) derive from the germline V gene. Measured from the cysteine to the phenylalanine, the CDR3 is 13 residues long. Only CDR3 DNA is held: 39 bases, read in frame from base 1.

In this chain, TRBV5-1 is recombined with TRBJ2-5; the D gene assignment is ambiguous. Sample: blood. The sequence was collected from a woman between 18 and 29 years old with Graves' hyperthyroidism. The nucleotide sequence reads as follows: TGCGCCAGCAGCATTGACTCCCAAGAGACCCAGTACTTC. Translated, this is CASSIDSQETQYF.